Following are 3 T cell receptor beta chains from one sample sequenced in a study of a mutant IDH1 vaccine in newly diagnosed glioma. Time point: week 11, during vaccination. Every vaccination contained 300 ug of the mutant IDH1 20-mer peptide and was paired with topical imiquimod. Clones were read by immunoSEQ multiplex PCR, and TCRdb kept only the in-frame ones, dropping some. This sample yields under 150,000 clones, of which roughly 75% are seen a single time; 4.5% to 6% belongs to the top ten. These receptors have no known antigen. Here the sequenced sample was PBMCs, taken from a glioma patient whose treatment included an IDH1 peptide vaccine. These receptor sequences come from a man aged 35-49 years with glioma.

This chain uses TRBV27 with TRBJ2-2, with D perhaps matching TRBD1 or TRBD2 (5 bases each). The CDR3 covers 16 residues. CDR1 and CDR2 (germline): MNHEY, SMNVEV (reference sequence). The ends were cut back, 4 bases at V and 4 bases at J, with 16 bases in the middle. In DNA, the CDR3 is TGTGCCAGCAGTTCCCGTGTAGGGACCTTCACCGGGGAGCTGTTTTTT. Protein sequence: CASSSRVGTFTGELFF.

The chain has TRBV9 and TRBJ2-1; no clear D gene. In germline, CDR1 is SGDLS, CDR2 YYNGEE. CDR3 length: 13 residues. The V end was cut by 0 bases, the J end by 6 bases, with 7 bases between. DNA for the CDR3: TGTGCCAGCAGCGTAGCTAATGTCAATGAGCAGTTCTTC. This gives the protein CASSVANVNEQFF.

The rearrangement joins TRBV29-1 to TRBJ2-2, with a possible D match to TRBD1 (5 bases). This CDR3 has 13 residues. Trimming took 5 bases from V and 1 from J, leaving 8 bases between them. Germline-derived CDR1 and CDR2 are SQVTM and ANQGSEA. The CDR3 sequence is CSVPDRNTGELFF. The DNA of the CDR3 is TGCAGCGTTCCTGACAGGAACACCGGGGAGCTGTTTTTT.